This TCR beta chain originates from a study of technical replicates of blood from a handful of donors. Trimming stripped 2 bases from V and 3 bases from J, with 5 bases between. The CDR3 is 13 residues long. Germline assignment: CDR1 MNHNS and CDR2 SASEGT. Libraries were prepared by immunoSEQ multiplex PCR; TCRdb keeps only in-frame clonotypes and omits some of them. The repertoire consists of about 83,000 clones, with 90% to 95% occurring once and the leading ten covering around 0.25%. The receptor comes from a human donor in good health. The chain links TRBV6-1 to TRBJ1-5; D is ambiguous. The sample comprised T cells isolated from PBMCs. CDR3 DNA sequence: TGTGCCAGCAGTGAACAGGACAATCAGCCCCAGCATTTT. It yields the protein CASSEQDNQPQHF.